Listed below are T cell receptor beta chains from one sample, sequenced in a study of blood T cell repertoires in COVID-19. The repertoire was sequenced with immunoSEQ multiplex PCR; TCRdb's copy has only in-frame clones and lacks some. The sample contains more than 400,000 clones, less than 95% of which appear only once. What was sequenced was PBMCs or T cells enriched from blood (not recorded which). These receptors all come from a man aged 18 to 29 who had recovered from COVID-19. CDR3s include the opening cysteine and the closing phenylalanine or tryptophan. The D gene is left open where the match is weak.

DNA: TGTGCCAGCAGTGAAATGGCGGCAGGGATTGACGGCTACACCTTC
CDR3: CASSEMAAGIDGYTF
D: -
V: TRBV2
J: TRBJ1-2

DNA: TGTGCCAGCAGTTTATTCAGGTCGAATTCACCCCTCCACTTT
CDR3: CASSLFRSNSPLHF
D: -
V: TRBV27
J: TRBJ1-6

DNA: TGTGCCAGCAGCTCGGAGGGCGGGAGAAGCTCCTACGAGCAGTACTTC
CDR3: CASSSEGGRSSYEQYF
D: TRBD2
V: TRBV7-8
J: TRBJ2-7

DNA: TGTGCCTGGAGTTCCGACAGGGAGAGATCCCACGAGCAGTACTTC
CDR3: CAWSSDRERSHEQYF
D: TRBD1
V: TRBV30
J: TRBJ2-7

DNA: TGTGCCAGCAGAGGGACAGTGAGTGAGGGCTACACCTTC
CDR3: CASRGTVSEGYTF
D: TRBD1
V: TRBV6-5
J: TRBJ1-2

DNA: TGTGCCTGGAGTGTACTTAGCGGAGTCAATGAGCAGTTCTTC
CDR3: CAWSVLSGVNEQFF
D: -
V: TRBV30
J: TRBJ2-1

DNA: TGTGCCAGCAGTTTAGGTAGAACAGATACGCAGTATTTT
CDR3: CASSLGRTDTQYF
D: -
V: TRBV12-3/TRBV12-4
J: TRBJ2-3

DNA: TGTGCCAGCAGGGGCAGGGCAGAAGCCTCACCCCTCCACTTT
CDR3: CASRGRAEASPLHF
D: -
V: TRBV6-6
J: TRBJ1-6

DNA: TGTGCCAGCTCCCCCTCGGTGATTCTTGAAGCTTTCTTT
CDR3: CASSPSVILEAFF
D: -
V: TRBV18
J: TRBJ1-1

DNA: TGTGCCACCAGTCAGGGATCCTTTGCCCAAGAGACCCAGTACTTC
CDR3: CATSQGSFAQETQYF
D: -
V: TRBV24-1
J: TRBJ2-5

DNA: TGCGCCAGCAGCTTTACCGGGACAGGGGGCGGAAATGAGCAGTTCTTC
CDR3: CASSFTGTGGGNEQFF
D: TRBD1
V: TRBV5-1
J: TRBJ2-1

DNA: TGTGCCAGCAGCGGACTAGCGGTTTACAATGAGCAGTTCTTC
CDR3: CASSGLAVYNEQFF
D: TRBD2
V: TRBV27
J: TRBJ2-1

DNA: TGCGCCAGCCGCTCAACCGGGAACACTGAAGCTTTCTTT
CDR3: CASRSTGNTEAFF
D: -
V: TRBV5-1
J: TRBJ1-1

DNA: TGTGCCAGCAGTCCGGGAACAGCCCTCTATGGCTACACCTTC
CDR3: CASSPGTALYGYTF
D: -
V: TRBV28
J: TRBJ1-2

DNA: TGTGCCAGCTCACCACTTTATGGACTAGCGGGAGGGACCCAGTTCTTC
CDR3: CASSPLYGLAGGTQFF
D: TRBD2
V: TRBV18
J: TRBJ2-1